The sequence of this T cell receptor beta chain was determined in a study of blood T cells in healthy people across ages. Findings of the study overall: Higher naive T cell percentage went strongly together with higher TCR beta diversity.

With regard to this clonotype: The antigen remains undetermined.

Trimming pared 7 bases from V and 0 bases from J, leaving 10 bases between. The CDR3 runs to 13 residues. A second about 6 to 11 cycle PCR used barcoded and J-beta primers. TCRdb ran MiXCR on the 5' RACE reads and lists one entry per CDR3 protein. The table includes approximately 760,000 distinct CDR3 sequences, around 25% detected once. The same data also went into a second study, on T cells of mothers and their children.

The chain employs TRBV12-3 or TRBV12-4 and TRBJ2-7, with D possibly TRBD2 on 6 matching bases. The sequence was collected from a boy younger than 18 in good health. The sequencing sample was made of blood. The CDR3 loop reads CASKEGGSYEQYF. For the CDR3, the DNA is TGTGCCAGCAAGGAGGGCGGCTCCTACGAGCAGTACTTC.